This T cell receptor (delta chain) was captured in a study of γδ T cells in repeated Plasmodium falciparum infection. In the study overall: Some Malian samples span acute malaria episodes; others come from no-transmission periods. Findings and limits, study-wide: Malian children's Vdelta2-negative repertoires appeared more expanded and less diverse than Australians'.

The CDR3 spans 14 residues. Germline CDR1 reads VTNFRS; CDR2 reads LTSSGIE (reference sequence). This clone was seen many times. As yet, its antigen is unknown. The protein TCRdb gives is from a much larger clone and does not agree with this DNA's translation at residue 11, likely a read error; the protein shown here comes from the DNA. TCRdb reanalysed the multiplex PCR reads with CATT. The repertoire holds tens of thousands of delta-chain clones, with approximately 1% as singletons. Bulk repertoires came from Vgamma9/Vdelta2+ or Vdelta2-negative gammadelta T cells flow-sorted from PBMC. The sequenced sample consisted of gamma-delta T cells from blood. The clonotype comes from a pool of human donors (malaria-infected and uninfected, not separated). The chain recombines TRAV36/DV7 with TRDJ1, with 9 bases that match TRDD3. Matching the DNA to germline supplied the J gene, which TCRdb does not give. The CDR3: CAPYWGKYTDELIF. The DNA of the CDR3 is TGTGCCCCTTACTGGGGGAAGTACACCGATGAACTCATCTTT.